Here is one T cell receptor (beta chain) with its context. What it binds is not known. There are 11 residues in the CDR3. CDR1 is SQVTM, CDR2 ANQGSEA, per germline. The J segment lost 5 bases and the V segment lost 7 bases, leaving 5 bases of the junction unmatched. This sample was included in a study of cytomegalovirus exposure and HLA in healthy donors. The PCR was carried out with 60 Vbeta primers and 13 Jbeta primers. Clones were sequenced by immunoSEQ multiplex PCR, and TCRdb holds only the in-frame ones, with some missing. The sample lists about 110,000 clones; 60% to 80% were seen once. Study-level results: Earlier findings revealed that most TCR beta V segments proved productive either about 90% or about 30% of the time. It was reported that TCR beta sequences correctly inferred the HLA-A and HLA-B alleles for most subjects. Diagnosis of cytomegalovirus status made by the classifier reportedly showed high specificity and sensitivity. A later analysis reportedly found fewer N-insertions in an Asian-associated ancestry cluster than the roughly 680-donor mean.

The J gene is TRBJ2-7, the V gene TRBV29-1, with TRBD1 matching 7 bases. The clonotype originates from a man younger than 35 in good health and CMV-seronegative. The sequenced sample consisted of PBMCs. The CDR3 region is CSAGQVNEQYF. The DNA for the CDR3 is TGCAGCGCCGGACAGGTGAACGAGCAGTACTTC.